This entry describes one T cell receptor beta chain. Its antigen is as yet unknown. This sample is drawn from a study of shared clonotypes between healthy human individuals. Study details: Donors, aged 18 to 49, were a couple of women and three men. Each donor's CD8 memory used one plate, CD8 naive two, each CD4 subset three. The study, taken as a whole, reports: Unshared clonotypes carried lower generation probabilities than those common to all four donors.

Some clones are missing from TCRdb's copy, which holds only in-frame ones; the method was immunoSEQ multiplex PCR. The sample lists a few hundred thousand clones, 97% seen once, with around 0.057% in the top ten. The study enrolled healthy HIV-negative adults without recent acute infections or vaccinations as donors. The sample taken for sequencing was naive CD4+ T cells sorted from blood. The subset denotes: CD45RA+ positively selected. The sequence was obtained from a woman in her 30s in good health.

The CDR3 loop reads CAITEGLAGIGEQFF. The DNA of the CDR3 is TGTGCCATCACAGAGGGACTAGCGGGAATAGGTGAGCAGTTCTTC. This sequence joins TRBV10-3 and TRBJ2-1; 13 bases map to TRBD2. J was trimmed by 9 bases and V by 7 bases; bases with no gene match: 9. CDR3 length: 15 residues. Germline CDR1 is ENHRY and CDR2 is SYGVKD.